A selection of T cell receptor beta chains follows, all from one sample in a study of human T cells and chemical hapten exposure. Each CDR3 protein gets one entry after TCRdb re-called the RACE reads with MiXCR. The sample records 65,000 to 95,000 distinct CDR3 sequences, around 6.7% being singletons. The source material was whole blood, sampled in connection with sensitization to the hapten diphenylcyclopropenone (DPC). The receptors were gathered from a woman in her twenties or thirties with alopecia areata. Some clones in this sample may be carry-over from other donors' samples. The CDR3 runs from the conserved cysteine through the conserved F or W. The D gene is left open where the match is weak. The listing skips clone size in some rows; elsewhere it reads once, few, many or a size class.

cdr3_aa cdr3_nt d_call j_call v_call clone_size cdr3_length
CASSSVAGSNTDTQYF TGTGCCAGCAGCTCCGTAGCGGGCTCCAACACAGATACGCAGTATTTT TRBD2 TRBJ2-3 TRBV7-8 many 16
CASSPPVSRGTEAFF TGTGCCAGTAGTCCGCCCGTGAGCAGGGGAACTGAAGCTTTCTTT - TRBJ1-1 TRBV19 - 15
CASSRGGSQPQHF TGTGCCAGCAGCCGGGGAGGTAGTCAGCCCCAGCATTTT - TRBJ1-5 TRBV7-9 few 13
CASSQDFAGDGYTF TGTGCCAGCAGCCAAGACTTTGCCGGGGATGGCTACACCTTC - TRBJ1-2 TRBV3-1 many 14
CASSASWGLSYEQYF TGTGCCAGCAGCGCTTCGTGGGGGCTCTCCTACGAGCAGTACTTC - TRBJ2-7 TRBV9 many 15
CASSVASGQGFAYTF TGTGCCAGCAGCGTAGCGTCAGGACAGGGTTTTGCCTACACCTTC TRBD1 TRBJ1-2 TRBV9 few 15
CASSGARTDTQYF TGCGCCAGCAGCGGGGCGCGCACAGATACGCAGTATTTT - TRBJ2-3 TRBV5-1 many 13
CASSLGGWYTDTQYF TGCGCCAGCAGCTTGGGGGGCTGGTACACAGATACGCAGTATTTT - TRBJ2-3 TRBV5-1 many 15
CATWRSGSSYEQYF TGTGCCACTTGGCGTTCAGGGAGCTCCTACGAGCAGTACTTC - TRBJ2-7 TRBV6-5 many 14
CASLDSGGGGYYNEQFF TGTGCCAGCCTAGATTCGGGGGGCGGGGGCTACTACAATGAGCAGTTCTTC - TRBJ2-1 TRBV5-6 - 17
CASSLGNGGLTDTQYF TGCGCCAGCAGCCTGGGTAACGGGGGCCTCACAGATACGCAGTATTTT - TRBJ2-3 TRBV4-1 - 16
CASSFSRGTDTQYF TGTGCCAGCAGTTTTAGTCGGGGGACAGATACGCAGTATTTT - TRBJ2-3 TRBV6-5 many 14
CSASGGSYNEQFF TGCAGCGCGAGCGGGGGATCCTACAATGAGCAGTTCTTC TRBD2 TRBJ2-1 TRBV20-1 many 13
CASSLEGRLNQPQHF TGTGCCAGCAGTTTAGAGGGCCGGTTAAATCAGCCCCAGCATTTT - TRBJ1-5 TRBV12-3/TRBV12-4 many 15
CSVGFLGQGGRRGLNTEAFF TGCAGCGTTGGATTCCTCGGGCAGGGGGGCAGGAGGGGTTTGAACACTGAAGCTTTCTTT TRBD1 TRBJ1-1 TRBV29-1 many 20
CASSVASAYEQYF TGTGCCAGCAGCGTAGCTTCGGCCTACGAGCAGTACTTC - TRBJ2-7 TRBV9 - 13
CASSLSLGTSGANTGELFF TGTGCCAGCAGTTTAAGTTTAGGGACTAGCGGGGCGAACACCGGGGAGCTGTTTTTT TRBD2 TRBJ2-2 TRBV12-3/TRBV12-4 many 19
CASSLREGDTQYF TGTGCCAGCAGCTTACGGGAGGGAGATACGCAGTATTTT TRBD2 TRBJ2-3 TRBV7-3 - 13
CASSYSILRETQYF TGTGCCAGCAGTTACTCGATACTTAGAGAGACCCAGTACTTC - TRBJ2-5 TRBV6-5 many 14
CASSKLNTGEETQYF TGTGCCAGCAGCAAACTTAATACAGGGGAAGAGACCCAGTACTTC TRBD1 TRBJ2-5 TRBV7-9 - 15